This TCR beta chain was captured by sequencing in a study of blood T cell repertoires in COVID-19 (dated by TCRdb to the early 2020s). Concerning the study at large: Samples covering the acute and convalescent phases of COVID-19 were provided by collaborators in the United States, Italy and Spain. The material from the prospective study consisted of cDNA or gDNA derived from T cells, B-cell-depleted T cells, or PBMCs. The dataset comprised deeply sampled blood TCRbeta repertoires from subjects exposed to, actively infected with, or recovered from COVID-19. The repertoires were made available in a free public database intended to serve as a resource for research on the immune response to SARS-CoV-2. The samples were drawn from the first 160 participants of the ongoing ImmuneRACE study and from some 1,300 subjects provided by 6 global collaborators. A de-identified subject ID, COVID-19 status, age in years and sex were almost always included in the sample metadata. Where available, HLA class I and class II types were obtained from metadata supplied by the sample provider rather than from assay-based typing.

Of note for this clone: Its antigen is not yet known. No base qualities exist here, and no much larger clone lies one base off it.

Whole blood was collected in K2EDTA tubes by collaborating institutions according to the institutions' own protocols. For TCRbeta analysis, collaborators shipped samples as frozen whole blood, isolated PBMCs, or DNA extracted from either of those sample types. Germline trimming: 2 bases from V, 0 bases from J; junction bases outside gene matches: 6. The CDR3 measures 16 amino acids from cysteine to phenylalanine. Kept here is only the CDR3 DNA, which spans 48 bases and is read in frame from base 1. Reading the germline V gene gives CDR1 MNHEY and CDR2 SVGEGT. TCRbeta CDR3 regions were amplified from genomic DNA using the immunoSEQ Assay, a bias-controlled multiplex PCR. As for the authors' bioinformatics: The number of nucleated cells in each sample was estimated by amplification of reference gene primers within the assay. To quantify the absolute abundance of each unique TCRbeta CDR3 rearrangement, sequence reads were collapsed and filtered. For each sample, productive Simpson clonality was calculated by taking the square root of Simpson's diversity index across productive rearrangements. TCRdb provides this immuneACCESS table in a form limited to in-frame rearrangements. Some clones are lacking; in checked studies, under half of them reflect an unresolved V gene, and why the rest are absent is not known. That table furnishes V, J and clone size, whereas the DNA furnished D and trimming. The sample table shows 150,000 to 160,000 clones, and 70% to 85% are seen once. The biggest ten clones account for over 8% of the sample.

What the study reported, not specific to this receptor: How much clinical and demographic metadata was included differed by source and by participant, and the metadata was provided uncurated.

The rearranged chain carries TRBV6-2 or TRBV6-3 and TRBJ2-7; TRBD2 matches 8 bases in the middle. The sequencing input was peripheral blood. The TCR originated in a woman between 45 and 60 years old with acute or convalescent COVID-19. At the DNA level, the sequence is TGTGCCAGCAGTTACGAGCGGGGGAGGATCTCCTACGAGCAGTACTTC. This encodes CASSYERGRISYEQYF.